This T cell receptor beta chain originates from a study of blood T cell repertoires in COVID-19. Trimming stripped 7 bases from V and 8 bases from J, with 9 bases between. Germline V gene lookup returns CDR1 MDHEN and CDR2 SYDVKM. The CDR3 loop spans 12 amino acids. Using immunoSEQ multiplex PCR, the repertoire was profiled, and TCRdb retains in-frame clones only, with some absent. In the table there are under 80,000 clones, 80% of which are singletons. Source material: peripheral blood. The rearrangement links TRBV28 to TRBJ1-6; no firm D call. This TCR derives from a human donor in a cohort sampled during active COVID-19. The CDR3 sequence is CASKELDSPLHF. DNA for the CDR3: TGTGCCAGCAAGGAGCTAGATTCACCCCTCCACTTT.